The T cell receptor beta chain under discussion was sequenced for a study of breast tumors, draining lymph nodes, adjacent tissues (dated by TCRdb to about 2016). For the study in its entirety: The study compared TCR beta repertoires across tumor, adjacent nontumor tissue and axillary lymph nodes from breast cancer patients. The study was designed to assess the relationships and possible T-cell exchange between tumor, surrounding tissue and draining lymph node repertoires in human breast cancer.

This clonotype showed up just once. The antigen it recognizes is unknown. Base qualities are not at hand, and no much larger clone is one base apart. A single read constitutes weak evidence. Per the germline V gene (reference sequence), LGHDT is the CDR1 and YNNKEL is the CDR2. The trim is 0 bases for V and 6 bases for J, with a gap of 12 bases between the germline ends. Spanning cysteine to phenylalanine, the CDR3 consists of 15 amino acids. Only the CDR3 region is kept as DNA, spanning 45 bases read in frame from base 1. Study-wide conclusions, independent of this receptor: The data were judged consistent with most tumor T cells deriving from the lymph node and then expanding within tumor tissue. Rather than being directly demonstrated, the conclusion that tumor T cells originate in lymph nodes was presented as consistent with a hypothesis. Tumor and nontumor tissue repertoires were significantly more similar in luminal-like than in basal-like breast cancer. Tumor T-cell repertoires showed less diversity than lymph node repertoires and more diversity than nontumor tissue repertoires, and tumor T-cell repertoires showed preferential V and J gene usage.

Data came from an Illumina HiSeq 2000. TCR beta chain libraries were generated through multiplex PCR amplification. The amplified TCR beta chain products were analyzed by high-throughput sequencing. TCRdb reprocessing: public reads trimmed at Q25 with fastp, clones called with MiXCR, in-frame beta chains kept. Entries are consolidated by CDR3 protein sequence, retaining the most common genes and DNA. Here the sample has over 35,000 distinct CDR3 sequences; roughly 32% occur a single time. The leading ten clones occupy approximately 10% of the sample. The sequence is built from TRBV3-1 and TRBJ1-5, and the D gene may be TRBD1, 6 bases matching. The sequenced material came from breast tumor tissue. This sequence originates from a female donor with breast cancer. Some clones in this sample may be carry-over from other donors' samples. CDR3 sequence: CASSQDGGGSQPQHF. The DNA is as follows: TGTGCCAGCAGCCAAGATGGGGGGGGCAGTCAGCCCCAGCATTTT.